This T cell receptor beta chain was recorded in a study of blood T cell repertoires in COVID-19. At the level of the study: Acute and convalescent COVID-19 specimens originated in the United States, Italy and Spain. Nucleic acid was either cDNA or gDNA, and it came from T cells, B-cell-depleted T cells, or PBMCs.

Looked up from germline, CDR1 is SGHTA and CDR2 is FQGTGA. V lost 5 bases, J lost 1 base, and 1 base stayed unmatched. The CDR3 runs to 14 residues. As for this clone: The sample has other DNA sequences that encode this CDR3 too.

Authors' processing steps: Researchers report that nucleated cell counts were estimated from reference gene primer amplification. Sequencing was performed with immunoSEQ multiplex PCR; in TCRdb, only in-frame clones are kept and a portion is missing. The V and J calls and the clone size are those of that table, but D and trimming were determined from the DNA. The sample lists roughly 220,000 clones, around 86% occurring once. This sequence originates from a man aged 55 to 69 with acute or convalescent COVID-19. The sequenced material came from peripheral blood. The gene calls are TRBV7-3 and TRBJ2-3; TRBD2 matches at 9 bases. CDR3 residues: CASSRGGGTDTQYF. The CDR3 DNA follows: TGTGCCAGCAGCCGCGGGGGGGGCACAGATACGCAGTATTTT.